Listed here is a single T cell receptor beta chain. No antigen is known for it. Data came from immunoSEQ multiplex PCR; TCRdb stores just in-frame clones and leaves some out. The sample lists some 48,000 clones; approximately 86% were seen once. Chemo-refractory metastatic non-small-cell lung cancer patients underwent focal radiation alongside CTLA-4 blockade with ipilimumab. This specimen belongs to a study of radiotherapy plus CTLA-4 blockade in lung cancer. Broader study findings: Expansion of tumor-derived TCR clones was observed in blood after radiotherapy plus ipilimumab.

The sample was peripheral blood, taken from a patient treated with radiotherapy plus ipilimumab. This TCR derives from a human donor with non-small cell lung cancer that progressed on radiotherapy plus ipilimumab. Some clones in this sample may be carry-over from other donors' samples.

In nucleotides, the CDR3 is TGCGCCAGCAGCGTACGGGGGTCCGGGGGTACGCAGTATTTT. Translation gives CASSVRGSGGTQYF. The chain combines TRBV4-3 with TRBJ2-3; TRBD2 is a possible D gene (6 bases). This CDR3 is built from 14 residues. Germline assignment: CDR1 LGHNA and CDR2 YSLEER. Trimming shortened V by 5 bases and J by 8 bases, and 17 bases separated the two germline ends.